Sequencing of this T cell receptor (beta chain) was carried out in a study of T-cell memory formation after mild COVID-19. One entry per CDR3 protein, called by TCRdb with MiXCR from the 5' RACE reads. The sample contains about 560,000 distinct CDR3 sequences, roughly 17% of which appear only once. Germline V lookup: CDR1 SQVTM, CDR2 ANQGSEA. The CDR3 is made up of 12 amino acids. V was clipped by 5 bases and J by 7 bases; unmatched bases: 7. The chain couples TRBV29-1 to TRBJ1-2; 7 bases agree with TRBD1. The sequence was obtained from an adult woman who had mild COVID-19 (a few samples of this study predate the infection). Cell type and time point are not known. Sequenced input: PBMCs or a T cell subset sorted from them (not recorded which). CDR3 nucleotide sequence: TGCAGCGTTAAAAGGACAGGCAGTGGCTACACCTTC. Translation gives CSVKRTGSGYTF.